This entry concerns a single T cell receptor beta chain. The antigen remains undetermined. Profiling relied on immunoSEQ multiplex PCR, and the TCRdb table lists in-frame clones only, not all of them. Of 150,000 to 200,000 clones in the sample, over 80% were seen once. The V and J ends lost 9 bases and 3 bases, in that order; junction bases with no gene match: 10. CDR3 size: 14 residues. Germline loops: CDR1 MDHEN, CDR2 SYDVKM. The record originates from a study of T cell responses to AZD1222 COVID-19 vaccine. Whole-study findings and limits: Among AZD1222 vaccinees, only 5 to 7 were seropositive at baseline.

This clonotype originated in an adult in good health. V gene TRBV28 combines with J gene TRBJ2-7; 8 bases agree with TRBD2. Sample: peripheral blood, taken on day 0 of MenACWY control vaccination. DNA for the CDR3: TGTGCCAGTTCTCGCGGGGGGTCAAGCTACGAGCAGTACTTC. It encodes CASSRGGSSYEQYF.